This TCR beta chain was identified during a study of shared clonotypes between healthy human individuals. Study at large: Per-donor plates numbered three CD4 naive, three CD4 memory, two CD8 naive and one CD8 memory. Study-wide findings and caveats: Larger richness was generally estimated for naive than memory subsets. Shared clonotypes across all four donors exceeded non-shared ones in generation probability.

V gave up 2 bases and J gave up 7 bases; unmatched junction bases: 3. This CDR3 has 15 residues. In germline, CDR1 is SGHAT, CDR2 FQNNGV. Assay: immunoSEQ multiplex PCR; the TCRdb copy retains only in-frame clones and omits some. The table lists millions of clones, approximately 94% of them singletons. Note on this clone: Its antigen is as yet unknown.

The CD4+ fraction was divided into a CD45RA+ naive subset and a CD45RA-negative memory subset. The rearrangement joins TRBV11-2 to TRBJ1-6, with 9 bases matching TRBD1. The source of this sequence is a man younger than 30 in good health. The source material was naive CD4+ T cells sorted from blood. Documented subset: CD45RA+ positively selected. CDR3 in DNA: TGTGCCAGCAGCTTAACCGGGACAGGGAATTCACCCCTCCACTTT. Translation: CASSLTGTGNSPLHF.